This T cell receptor beta chain was recorded in a study of shared clonotypes between healthy human individuals (dated by TCRdb to 2019 to 2021). Describing the broader study: The cohort comprised a couple of women and three men aged 18 to 49 years. For each donor, three plates each were used for CD4 naive and CD4 memory, two plates were used for CD8 naive, and one plate was used for CD8 memory. Blood TCR repertoires of about 5 healthy adults were deeply sequenced to estimate repertoire size and the extent of clonotype sharing between individuals. To increase sequencing depth and limit assay-specific biases, different laboratories used diverse techniques to prepare libraries and sequence TCR repertoires. Per donor, leukapheresis produced somewhere between about 0.9 and 9 billion PBMCs. Results and caveats for the whole study, not just this receptor: Across four donors, roughly 5% of naive CD4, roughly 3.4% of naive CD8, around 2.5% of memory CD4, and 0.4% to 0.45% of memory CD8 clonotypes were shared. Larger estimated clonotype richness was generally found for naive subsets than for memory subsets. Even with the large sequencing depth, rarefaction of the sorted-subset datasets indicated that sequencing was incomplete. Only blood was sampled, and tissue TCR repertoires likely differ from those in blood. Pairwise subsampling indicated that sequencing depth was expected to affect the degree of clonotype sharing among donors. Because the study included only a small number of donors, the genetic and exposure-history diversity represented was limited. Higher generation probabilities were observed for clonotypes shared by all four sorted-subset donors than for non-shared clonotypes.

CD8 naive samples consisted of CD45RO-negative cells that were positively selected for CCR7, yielding a CD45RA+CCR7+ population without TemRA cells. The donors were healthy, HIV-negative adults who had no recently reported acute infections or vaccinations. Every donor was a Caucasian adult residing in Nashville, Tennessee, USA. Blood was collected by leukapheresis, and PBMCs were isolated by Ficoll-Histopaque density gradient centrifugation and then cryopreserved in liquid nitrogen vapor phase. Analytical flow cytometry was used to check the purity and quantity of each magnetically sorted T cell population. From each sorted fraction, genomic DNA was isolated and quantified by UV absorbance on a Nanodrop 2000c. TCR CDR3 regions were amplified from genomic DNA by multiplex PCR using the deep immunoSEQ assay. Extracted genomic DNA from each cell subset was spread evenly across all wells of several immunoSEQ 96-well plates, with each plate serving as a replicate. For sorted subsets, approximately 200 ng of genomic DNA, equivalent to tens of thousands of T cell genomes, went into each replicate PCR. The purified libraries were quantified using a Qubit 3.0 fluorometer, sized with a Bioanalyzer 2100, and then quantified again using the KAPA Library Quantification kit. Every immunoSEQ 96-well plate was sequenced on a separate single-read 150-cycle Illumina NextSeq 550 flow cell. The study's own analysis went as follows. The immunoSEQ output contained only junctional sequences without quality scores, so filtering could not match that applied to full-length reads. Sequences were annotated with PyIR, a Python wrapper for IgBLAST v1.9, using IMGT germline references to assign V/J genes and CDR3. Reads were filtered out if the reads had weak V/J assignments (E-value above 1e-6), no CDR3, stop codons, out-of-frame junctions, or ambiguous translated residues. V3J clonotypes were defined by identical inferred V gene, J gene, and CDR3 amino acid sequence. To compute the percentage overlap between repertoires, the number of shared unique clonotypes was divided by the size of the smaller repertoire. Three approaches were used to assess repertoire richness: RTK rarefaction, the Chao1 estimator, and Recon v2.1 estimates of unobserved clonotypes. For all TCRbeta clonotypes obtained by the gDNA method from several donors, generation probabilities were computed with OLGA. TCRdb carries this immuneACCESS record with in-frame sequences only. Its versions omit some clonotypes, under half of them owing to an unresolved V gene in the studies checked, with the rest unexplained. The V and J calls and clone size are taken from that table; D and trimming were inferred from the DNA. A total of around 1,900,000 clones appear in this sample, roughly 93% of them only once. Together, the top ten hold less than 2% of the sample.

About this clone: Its binding antigen is unknown. No base quality values were provided; no much bigger clone lies one nucleotide off.

There are 14 amino acids in the CDR3, from cysteine to phenylalanine inclusive. Here the CDR3 DNA is all that survives: 42 bases in frame from base 1. CDR1 and CDR2 are drawn from the germline V gene: MNHEY, SVGAGI. V sheds 4 bases and J sheds 1 base, leaving 10 bases between their ends. The receptor was isolated from a man in his late teens or twenties in good health. Some clones in this sample may be carry-over from other donors' samples. Sequenced sample: naive CD8+ T cells from PBMCs. The cell subset or site tag for this specimen amounts to: CD45RA+CCR7+. Recombination joined TRBV6-5 with TRBJ1-1; the D gene is possibly TRBD1, with 5 bases matching. The CDR3 in this case is CASSFLRENTEAFF. The DNA sequence reads TGTGCCAGCAGTTTCCTCAGGGAGAACACTGAAGCTTTCTTT.